Each of the 4 T cell receptor beta chains below was sequenced from the same sample in a study of shared clonotypes between healthy human individuals. The table came from immunoSEQ multiplex PCR; TCRdb's copy has only in-frame clones and leaves some out. The top ten clones hold 34% of a sample with roughly 660,000 clones, less than 95% of them seen once. Sequencing input: memory CD8+ T cells from PBMCs. Subset meaning: CD45RO+ cells pooled with CCR7-negative TemRA cells. These receptors were collected from a man between 18 and 35 years old in good health. Some clones in this sample may be carry-over from other donors' samples.

This clone appeared once. The rearrangement joins TRBV10-2 to TRBJ2-5; D is unclear. The CDR3 consists of 11 residues. The V gene lost 7 bases and the J gene lost 5 bases, with 8 bases spanning the gap. Germline V CDR1 and CDR2: WSHSY, SAAADI. The CDR3 DNA is TGCGCCAGCAACAAAGGGGAGACCCAGTACTTC. This translates into CASNKGETQYF.

In DNA form, the CDR3 reads TGTGCCAGCAGCGAGACCGCGGGGGGGAGCACAGATACGCAGTATTTT. As protein: CASSETAGGSTDTQYF. The J gene is TRBJ2-3, the V gene TRBV9, with 9 bases matching TRBD2. Germline trimming cut 3 bases from V and 0 bases from J; bases unmatched to any gene: 5. CDR1 SGDLS and CDR2 YYNGEE come from the germline V gene. The CDR3 is 16 amino acids.

The J gene is TRBJ2-7, the V gene TRBV2; D remains unclear. This CDR3 has 11 residues. Germline CDR1 is SNHLY and CDR2 is FYNNEI. The V gene lost 1 base and the J gene lost 9 bases, with 7 bases spanning the gap. Here the CDR3 reads CASSEGVGQYF. CDR3 sequence (DNA): TGTGCCAGCAGTGAAGGGGTTGGGCAGTACTTC.

V usage is TRBV4-1 and J usage is TRBJ2-1; 8 bases map to TRBD2. Germline V gene lookup returns CDR1 MGHRA and CDR2 YSYEKL. There are 16 residues in the CDR3. The ends lost 6 bases at V and 0 bases at J; junction bases unmatched: 7. Written as DNA, the CDR3 is TGCGCCAGCAGTTCCACTAGCGGACTCTCCTACAATGAGCAGTTCTTC. This sequence encodes CASSSTSGLSYNEQFF.